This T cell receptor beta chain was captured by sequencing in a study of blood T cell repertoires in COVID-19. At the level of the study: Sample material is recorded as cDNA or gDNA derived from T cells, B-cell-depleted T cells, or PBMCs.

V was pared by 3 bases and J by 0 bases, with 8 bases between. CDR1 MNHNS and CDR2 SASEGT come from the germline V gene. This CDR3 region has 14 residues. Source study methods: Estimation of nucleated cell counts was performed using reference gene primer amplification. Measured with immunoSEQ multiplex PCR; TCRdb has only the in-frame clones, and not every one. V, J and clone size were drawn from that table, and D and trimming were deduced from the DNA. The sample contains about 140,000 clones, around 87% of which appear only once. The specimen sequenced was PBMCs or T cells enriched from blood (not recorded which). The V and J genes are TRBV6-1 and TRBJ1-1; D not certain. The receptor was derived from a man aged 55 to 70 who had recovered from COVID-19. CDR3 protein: CASSENTMNTEAFF. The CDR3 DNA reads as TGTGCCAGCAGTGAGAATACAATGAACACTGAAGCTTTCTTT.